Presented here are 28 T cell receptor beta chains from one specimen sequenced in a study of patients and donors after allogeneic stem cell transplantation. A single record per CDR3 protein comes from TCRdb applying MiXCR to the RT-PCR reads. The repertoire includes around 150,000 distinct CDR3 sequences, approximately 35% of them detected once, and roughly 50% sits in the top ten. The sequenced sample consisted of blood, either unsorted or a sorted T cell fraction (not recorded which). These receptors came from a human donor who was either an allogeneic HSCT recipient or a stem cell or donor lymphocyte infusion donor (not recorded which). It is not recorded whose cells these are; they may come from a transplant donor.

V is TRBV6-6 and J is TRBJ2-7, with TRBD1 matching over 8 bases. This CDR3 is 13 amino acids long. Germline CDR1 reads MNHNY; CDR2 reads SVGAGI (reference sequence). J lost 2 bases, V lost 5 bases, and 2 bases had no gene match. The CDR3 DNA is TGTGCCAGCAGTGGACAGGGTCCCTACGAGCAGTACTTC. Encoded protein: CASSGQGPYEQYF.

This chain uses TRBV4-1 with TRBJ2-3, with 8 positions matching TRBD2. CDR1 is MGHRA and CDR2 is YSYEKL in the germline V gene. Trimming took 5 bases from V and 3 from J; bases not matched to a gene: 4. The CDR3 is 14 residues long. The CDR3 coding sequence is TGCGCCAGCAGCTCCCGGGGGGGAACAGATACGCAGTATTTT. Translated: CASSSRGGTDTQYF.

This clonotype was recorded a few times. The chain couples TRBV29-1 to TRBJ2-7; D unresolved. The CDR3 consists of 12 residues. V shed 0 bases and J shed 6 bases, with 9 bases lying between them. Per germline, CDR1 SQVTM and CDR2 ANQGSEA. For the CDR3, the DNA is TGCAGCGTTGAAGATATTAGTGCCGAGCAGTACTTC. Amino acid sequence: CSVEDISAEQYF.

In this sample, this clonotype turned up a few times. The V call is TRBV28, the J call TRBJ2-2; D gene ambiguous. With 3 bases removed from V and 8 bases from J, the gap between germline ends came to 4 bases. Per the germline V gene, CDR1 is MDHEN and CDR2 is SYDVKM. The CDR3 covers 11 residues. The CDR3 is CASSFRGELFF. The CDR3 DNA follows: TGTGCCAGCAGTTTCCGGGGGGAGCTGTTTTTT.

The V and J genes are TRBV4-1 and TRBJ1-1; D might be TRBD1 (6 bases). CDR3 length: 14 residues. V was clipped by 6 bases and J by 4 bases, with 15 bases between them. CDR1 and CDR2 from the germline V gene are MGHRA and YSYEKL. The CDR3 bases are TGCGCCAGCAGAAACAGGGCAACGGTCACTGAAGCTTTCTTT. Amino acids: CASRNRATVTEAFF.

V usage is TRBV28 and J usage is TRBJ2-3; possibly TRBD2 for D (6 bases). The ends were cut back, 3 bases at V and 1 base at J, with 20 bases in the middle. The CDR3 totals 18 residues. Germline assignment: CDR1 MDHEN and CDR2 SYDVKM. DNA for the CDR3: TGTGCCAGCAGTTTTCTGGGGACTCGCCGCCTTGGCACAGATACGCAGTATTTT. Amino acid sequence: CASSFLGTRRLGTDTQYF.

The chain links TRBV27 to TRBJ1-1, with TRBD1 matching over 8 bases. Germline-derived CDR1 and CDR2 are MNHEY and SMNVEV (reference sequence). This CDR3 has 14 residues. J lost 1 base, V lost 6 bases, and 4 bases had no gene match. The CDR3: CASRVQGGNTEAFF. CDR3 nucleotide sequence: TGTGCCAGCAGGGTACAGGGGGGGAACACTGAAGCTTTCTTT.

This clonotype was seen a few times. The rearrangement uses TRBV6-4 and TRBJ2-3; 9 bases match TRBD2. CDR1 and CDR2 (germline): MRHNA, SNTAGT. V shed 5 bases, J shed 2 bases, and the junction held 11 bases outside the gene matches. This CDR3 is 17 amino acids long. This CDR3 reads CASSRKSSGVLTDTQYF. The DNA of the CDR3 is TGTGCCAGCAGTAGAAAATCTAGCGGGGTCCTCACAGATACGCAGTATTTT.

This chain uses TRBV5-1 with TRBJ2-5; maybe TRBD2 (5 bases). Germline V CDR1 and CDR2: SGHRS, YFSETQ. V gave up 1 base and J gave up 5 bases, with 15 bases separating them. This CDR3 has 15 residues. The CDR3 bases are TGCGCCAGCAGCTTGTCGGCTAGCTCTGGGGAGACCCAGTACTTC. As protein: CASSLSASSGETQYF. Combining the CDR3 with reference TRBV5-1 and TRBJ2-5 gives the whole variable domain KAGVTQTPRYLIKTRGQQVTLSCSPISGHRSVSWYQQTPGQGLQFLFEYFSETQRNKGNFPGRFSGRQFSNSRSEMNVSTLELGDSALYLCASSLSASSGETQYFGPGTRLLVL.

The V and J genes are TRBV4-3 and TRBJ1-1; 7 bases line up with TRBD1. The CDR3 is made up of 16 amino acids. With V trimmed by 4 bases and J by 0 bases, 8 bases remained unmatched. Germline values: CDR1 LGHNA, CDR2 YSLEER. The CDR3 sequence: CASSPTGVIMNTEAFF. CDR3 coding DNA: TGCGCCAGCAGCCCCACAGGGGTCATCATGAACACTGAAGCTTTCTTT.

A few counts support this clonotype. This chain links TRBV24-1 with TRBJ2-4; 9 bases fit TRBD1. The CDR3 loop spans 15 amino acids. The germline V gene has CDR1 KGHDR and CDR2 SFDVKD. V lost 4 bases to trimming and J lost 8 bases; unmatched junction nucleotides: 8. The CDR3 sequence: CATSESRDRADIQYF. The CDR3 DNA sequence: TGTGCCACCAGTGAATCCCGGGACAGGGCAGACATTCAGTACTTC.

The rearrangement links TRBV5-1 to TRBJ2-4; 14 nucleotides agree with TRBD2. The length of the CDR3 is 19 residues. V was pared by 3 bases and J by 0 bases, with 8 bases of the junction left unmatched. The germline V gene encodes CDR1 SGHRS and CDR2 YFSETQ. The CDR3 region has the DNA TGCGCCAGCAGCTGGGGACTAGCGGGAGTCGTTCTAGCCAAAAACATTCAGTACTTC. As protein: CASSWGLAGVVLAKNIQYF.

This clonotype was seen a handful of times. This chain links TRBV14 with TRBJ1-1, with D unclear. The germline gives CDR1 SGHDN, CDR2 FVKESK. V dropped 4 bases and J dropped 0 bases, with 12 bases sitting between them. CDR3 length: 15 residues. This chain's CDR3 is CASSPNLRMNTEAFF. As DNA, the CDR3 is TGTGCCAGCAGCCCTAATTTGAGGATGAACACTGAAGCTTTCTTT. The full variable domain, rest sourced from reference TRBV14 and TRBJ1-1, is EAGVTQFPSHSVIEKGQTVTLRCDPISGHDNLYWYRRVMGKEIKFLLHFVKESKQDESGMPNNRFLAERTGGTYSTLKVQPAELEDSGVYFCASSPNLRMNTEAFFGQGTRLTVV.

The chain recombines TRBV7-2 with TRBJ2-3; D uncertain. CDR3 size: 14 residues. Germline assignment: CDR1 SGHTA and CDR2 FQGNSA. Trimming removed 0 bases at V and 9 bases at J, with 13 bases between. This chain's CDR3 is CASSLAVISRTQYF. Written as DNA, the CDR3 is TGTGCCAGCAGCTTAGCTGTAATTTCCAGGACGCAGTATTTT. The full variable domain, rest sourced from reference TRBV7-2 and TRBJ2-3, is GAGVSQSPSNKVTEKGKDVELRCDPISGHTALYWYRQSLGQGLEFLIYFQGNSAPDKSGLPSDRFSAERTGGSVSTLTIQRTQQEDSAVYLCASSLAVISRTQYFGPGTRLTVL.

This clonotype has only a few counts. The chain links TRBV4-1 to TRBJ2-3; D tentatively reads TRBD1 or TRBD2 (7 bases each). Germline CDR1 reads MGHRA; CDR2 reads YSYEKL. The V and J ends lost 1 base and 6 bases respectively, with 20 bases between them. The CDR3 is 17 amino acids. CDR3 loop: CASSQGPGGGYADTQYF. CDR3 sequence (DNA): TGCGCCAGCAGCCAAGGACCAGGGGGAGGGTACGCGGATACGCAGTATTTT.

The table lists this clonotype with a few counts. This chain uses TRBV5-8 with TRBJ1-5, with D uncertain. This CDR3 region has 15 residues. Per germline, CDR1 SGHTS and CDR2 YDEGEE. With 0 bases removed from V and 2 bases from J, the gap between germline ends came to 9 bases. This chain's CDR3 is CASSLVGSGNQPQHF. The DNA of the CDR3 is TGTGCCAGCAGCTTGGTGGGGTCTGGCAATCAGCCCCAGCATTTT.

The chain employs TRBV3-1 and TRBJ2-3, with TRBD2 matching 7 bases. J was trimmed by 4 bases and V by 0 bases; bases with no gene match: 4. CDR1 is LGHDT, CDR2 YNNKEL, per germline (reference sequence). The length of the CDR3 is 15 residues. In DNA form, the CDR3 reads TGTGCCAGCAGCCAAGATGCGGGGGTTTCAGATACGCAGTATTTT. Protein product: CASSQDAGVSDTQYF.

This clonotype was detected only a few times. The CDR3 DNA follows: TGTGCCAGCAGCGAGGCCGGGACCTTCGCACCAGATACGCAGTATTTT. Amino acids: CASSEAGTFAPDTQYF. The chain joins TRBV9 to TRBJ2-3; D assignment may be TRBD1 or TRBD2 (5 bases each). The CDR3 runs 16 residues. Germline V gene lookup returns CDR1 SGDLS and CDR2 YYNGEE. Between the trimmed V and J ends, which lost 3 bases and 4 bases, there was a span of 18 bases.

This clonotype was observed a few times. The chain employs TRBV12-3 or TRBV12-4 and TRBJ1-1, with 7 bases identical to TRBD1. The CDR3 has 16 amino acids. Losses at the gene ends were 1 base for V and 0 bases for J; bases not matched to a gene: 5. The CDR3 nucleotides read TGTGCCAGCAGTTTAGAGGGACAGCATATGAACACTGAAGCTTTCTTT. Protein sequence: CASSLEGQHMNTEAFF.

This clonotype was seen repeatedly, ten times or more. The gene calls are TRBV12-3 or TRBV12-4 and TRBJ1-1; no definite D call. The CDR3 covers 13 residues. Trimming left V 2 bases short and J 3 bases short, with 7 bases between. This CDR3 is CASSLIRDTEAFF. The CDR3 DNA sequence: TGTGCCAGCAGTTTAATCCGTGACACTGAAGCTTTCTTT.

V gene TRBV9 combines with J gene TRBJ2-3; D might be TRBD1 or TRBD2, each matching 5 bases. The V end lost 3 bases, the J end lost 0 bases, and 17 bases lay between the germline ends. From germline, CDR1 is SGDLS and CDR2 YYNGEE. The CDR3 is 17 amino acids. The CDR3 nucleotides read TGTGCCAGCAGCGGAGGGGACGGCCGCCCGAGCACAGATACGCAGTATTTT. It translates to CASSGGDGRPSTDTQYF.

In its sample, this clonotype was seen a few times. The chain joins TRBV10-2 to TRBJ1-6; 8 positions match TRBD1. Trimming removed 4 bases from V and 8 bases from J; junction bases left unmatched: 7. CDR1 is WSHSY and CDR2 is SAAADI in the germline V gene. The CDR3 has 15 amino acids. The CDR3 DNA reads TGCGCCAGCAGTGTCGCGACAGGGGCGCATTCACCCCTCCACTTT. Encoded protein: CASSVATGAHSPLHF.

With regard to this clonotype: The conserved closing phenylalanine or tryptophan is absent in this CDR3, likely reflecting a read error. The DNA is left out, because the CDR3 cannot be placed on it with certainty; the CDR3 is given as TCRdb lists it. This chain joins TRBV5-1 and TRBJ1-2; the table's D call, TRBD1, has no DNA check behind it. CDR1 SGHRS and CDR2 YFSETQ come from the germline V gene. A total of 11 residues make up the CDR3, ends included. CDR3 region: CASSLARHSPV.

The chain recombines TRBV6-2 or TRBV6-3 with TRBJ1-3; unclear D gene. Trimming cost V 11 bases and J 2 bases, with 7 bases left between them. Germline V CDR1 and CDR2: MNHEY, SVGEGT. The CDR3 runs 11 residues. The CDR3 loop is CAGSAGNTIYF. DNA of the CDR3: TGTGCCGGTTCAGCTGGAAACACCATATATTTT.

This clonotype was picked up a small number of times. The chain is built from TRBV4-3 and TRBJ1-1; D might be TRBD1 (5 bases). The CDR3 totals 15 residues. Germline CDR1 and CDR2: LGHNA and YSLEER. The germline V and J ends were trimmed by 0 bases and 1 base, with 9 bases remaining between them. The CDR3 region is CASSQDPQENTEAFF. CDR3 DNA sequence: TGCGCCAGCAGCCAAGATCCACAGGAGAACACTGAAGCTTTCTTT.

This chain links TRBV6-5 with TRBJ1-4; TRBD1 aligns across 8 bases. This CDR3 has 14 residues. CDR1 is MNHEY and CDR2 is SVGAGI in the germline V gene. With 5 bases clipped from V and 8 bases from J, the junction kept 7 bases outside the gene matches. CDR3: CASSNFRGREKLFF. Here the CDR3 DNA reads TGTGCCAGCAGTAACTTCAGGGGGCGGGAAAAACTGTTTTTT.

This clonotype was observed a few times. The V gene is TRBV14, the J gene TRBJ1-1; D is perhaps TRBD1 (5 bases). The ends were cut back, 0 bases at V and 4 bases at J, with 12 bases in the middle. Germline assignment: CDR1 SGHDN and CDR2 FVKESK. CDR3 length: 15 residues. The chain's CDR3 is CASSQDRSGGTEAFF. The CDR3 DNA follows: TGTGCCAGCAGCCAAGATCGGTCGGGGGGCACTGAAGCTTTCTTT.

This clonotype was seen only a few times. CDR3 sequence (DNA): TGTGCCAGCAGCTTCCGTGCAGGGAGTGAAAAACTGTTTTTT. Its protein product is CASSFRAGSEKLFF. J is TRBJ1-4 and V is TRBV7-3; TRBD1 is a possible D gene (5 bases). Trimming removed 3 bases from V and 7 bases from J, with 12 bases in between. Germline CDR1 reads SGHTA; CDR2 reads FQGTGA. The CDR3 runs to 14 residues.